This T cell receptor beta chain is from a study of blood T cell repertoires in COVID-19. Study summary: Acute and convalescent COVID-19 specimens originated in the United States, Italy and Spain. The cDNA or gDNA used as material had been derived from T cells, B-cell-depleted T cells, or PBMCs.

Authors' analysis steps: Reference gene primer amplification yielded estimated nucleated cell counts. Clones were read by immunoSEQ multiplex PCR, and TCRdb kept only the in-frame ones, dropping some. V and J calls and clone size are copied from that table; D and trimming were computed from the DNA. Here the sample spans about 62,000 clones, around 90% being singletons. The CDR3 totals 13 residues. Trimming took off 3 bases at V and 4 bases at J, with 9 bases between the two ends. The germline V gene encodes CDR1 DFQATT and CDR2 SNEGSKA (reference sequence). The rearrangement links TRBV20-1 to TRBJ1-4; no firm D call. This receptor was identified in a man in his sixties or seventies with acute or convalescent COVID-19. The sample consisted of peripheral blood. The CDR3 region is CSASVQINEKLFF. DNA for the CDR3: TGCAGTGCTAGTGTGCAGATTAATGAAAAACTGTTTTTT.